This T cell receptor beta chain appears in the sequencing data of a study of CD8 T cells in Susac syndrome (dated by TCRdb to between 2018 and 2021). Looking at the study overall: Among the sequenced Susac syndrome patients, more than 5 had clinically active disease and 8 or 9 were in clinical remission. At blood withdrawal, Susac syndrome patients were either therapy-naive, taking corticosteroids (in some cases with IVIg as well), or taking IVIg alone. The study used repertoire sequencing to test whether antigen drove CD8+ T cell activation and differentiation in Susac syndrome.

High-throughput TCR beta sequencing profiled peripheral blood CD8+ and CD4+ T cells from healthy donors, Susac syndrome patients and multiple sclerosis patients. Recently defined diagnostic criteria for definite or probable disease were met by the Susac syndrome patients. Bulk CD8+ and CD4+ T cells were purified magnetically by negative isolation, whereas CD8+ TEMRA cells were enriched by FACS. Blood was drawn into EDTA tubes, processed within 24 hours, and PBMCs were isolated by density gradient centrifugation. PBMCs intended for TCR sequencing were frozen in liquid nitrogen and were later thawed in a 37 degrees C water bath. Purity of sorted or isolated CD4+, CD8+ and CD8+ TEMRA cells was at least 90%. As concerns this clonotype: Its antigen is currently not known. One base away there is no much larger clone; base qualities are not given.

Overall study results and their limits: The number of individuals in the TCR sequencing and HLA analysis was recognized as being relatively small. In patients with Susac syndrome, the CD4+ T cell repertoire showed no detectable clonal expansion.

The germline V gene (reference sequence) provides CDR1 LGHDT and CDR2 YNNKEL. Taken from cysteine to phenylalanine, the CDR3 has 14 residues. CDR3 DNA only is kept here, 42 bases in frame from base 1. V lost 8 bases and J lost 5 bases; the stretch between them is 18 bases long. RNA was extracted with the RNeasy kit and roughly 0.5 to 1 ug was reverse transcribed using random hexamers. TCR beta CDR3 regions were amplified with the immunoSEQ multiplex PCR assay covering 54 Vbeta and 13 Jbeta segments. PCR amplification bias was corrected using a synthetic template baseline for primer optimization and computational correction. Per the original workflow: Reads were annotated to V, D and J genes per IMGT and analyzed with immunoSEQ Analyzer, keeping only productive sequences. To calculate clonality, Shannon entropy was normalized by log2 of the number of productive unique sequences and then subtracted from one. Public and private clones were assessed among the 100 most prevalent clones of each patient and control. Clones were defined as Susac-specific when absent from the healthy and MS cohorts, from 1052 published viral clones and from other ImmuneACCESS disease sequences. The public reads were reanalyzed by TCRdb: fastp trimming at Q25, MiXCR alignment, in-frame beta chains only. Each CDR3 protein gets just one entry, which takes the most common genes and DNA from the rows behind it. The V and J calls and clone size come from TCRdb's table, not from the authors' own analysis. The sample data list 160,000 or so distinct CDR3 sequences, and 85% to 95% of these were observed just once. Roughly 0.16% of the sample is taken by the ten largest.

Sequencing used CD4+ T cells from PBMCs. This clonotype was obtained from a human donor with Susac syndrome. Recombination linked TRBV3-1 to TRBJ1-2; possibly the D gene is TRBD1, per 5 matching bases. The CDR3 here reads CASEGSGTAYGYTF. The nucleotides read TGTGCCAGCGAGGGATCCGGGACCGCATATGGCTACACCTTC.